This entry lists 15 T cell receptor beta chains sequenced from one sample in a study of blood T cell repertoires in COVID-19. TCRdb keeps only in-frame clones here, not all; method: immunoSEQ multiplex PCR. Among a few hundred thousand clones listed, 84% were seen once. Material for sequencing was peripheral blood. The receptors originated from a human donor in a cohort sampled during active COVID-19.

The V gene is TRBV6-1, the J gene TRBJ2-1, with TRBD1 as a possible D gene (7 bases). The V gene's germline CDR1 is MNHNS and CDR2 SASEGT. This CDR3 is 15 amino acids long. V lost 1 base, J lost 4 bases, and 11 bases lay in between. DNA for the CDR3: TGTGCCAGCAGTGAAGATCCAGGGGGGTACAATGAGCAGTTCTTC. Amino acid sequence: CASSEDPGGYNEQFF.

V usage is TRBV7-9 and J usage is TRBJ2-1; TRBD2 agrees at 8 bases. Germline V lookup: CDR1 SEHNR, CDR2 FQNEAQ (reference sequence). The junction had 10 bases not matched to a gene; V was cut back by 6 bases and J by 6 bases. There are 15 residues in the CDR3. The CDR3 DNA reads TGTGCCAGCAGACTAGCGGTCAAGGGGGGCAATGAGCAGTTCTTC. It codes for CASRLAVKGGNEQFF.

This clone occurred a few times. The chain combines TRBV28 with TRBJ1-2; D remains unclear. This CDR3 region has 12 residues. V lost 3 bases to trimming and J lost 8 bases, with 10 bases between them. In germline, CDR1 is MDHEN, CDR2 SYDVKM. CDR3 loop: CASSLGSWGYTF. The CDR3 DNA follows: TGTGCCAGCAGTTTGGGGAGCTGGGGCTACACCTTC.

The CDR3 spells CASSLQGAHEQYF. The CDR3 DNA reads as TGTGCCAGCAGCTTGCAGGGGGCCCACGAGCAGTACTTC. The chain is built from TRBV5-4 and TRBJ2-7, with TRBD1 identical over 8 bases. J lost 5 bases, V lost 1 base, and 2 bases had no gene match. CDR1 SGHNT and CDR2 YYREEE come from the germline V gene (reference sequence). This CDR3 region has 13 residues.

This sequence joins TRBV18 and TRBJ2-7, with TRBD1 matching 11 bases. CDR3 size: 15 residues. Germline lookup yields CDR1 KGHSH and CDR2 LQKENI. Trimming removed 5 bases from V and 3 bases from J; junction bases left unmatched: 6. The CDR3 nucleotides are TGTGCCAGCTCAACCCCGGGACAGGGGGTCTACGAGCAGTACTTC. Protein sequence: CASSTPGQGVYEQYF.

This chain uses TRBV5-1 with TRBJ2-5; 10 positions match TRBD2. Germline V gene data show CDR1 as SGHRS and CDR2 as YFSETQ. The V gene end was trimmed by 0 bases and the J gene end by 2 bases; junction bases not matched to a gene: 4. The CDR3 runs 16 residues. CDR3 coding DNA: TGCGCCAGCAGCTTGGCGCCTAGCGGGAGTCAAGAGACCCAGTACTTC. Its protein is CASSLAPSGSQETQYF.

J is TRBJ1-6 and V is TRBV7-8; 9 bases fit TRBD1. The germline gives CDR1 SGHVS, CDR2 FQNEAQ. The CDR3 loop spans 15 amino acids. Germline trimming cut 5 bases from V and 9 bases from J; bases unmatched to any gene: 8. CDR3 sequence: CASSIQGALGSPLHF. The CDR3 region has the DNA TGTGCCAGCAGCATACAGGGGGCTCTCGGTTCACCCCTCCACTTT.

In this sample, this clone turned up once. The V gene is TRBV3-1 (or the pseudogene TRBV3-2), the J gene TRBJ1-2; possible D gene TRBD1, 6 bases. Germline V lookup: CDR1 LGHDT, CDR2 YNNKEL (reference sequence). This CDR3 region has 14 residues. V gave up 6 bases and J gave up 3 bases, with 14 bases separating them. CDR3 coding DNA: TGTGCCAGCAGTCCACAGGGAATCGACTATGGCTACACCTTC. It specifies CASSPQGIDYGYTF.

This clone occurred a few times. This rearrangement joins TRBV4-2 to TRBJ2-2; 8 nucleotides match TRBD2. V gave up 6 bases and J gave up 6 bases; unmatched junction bases: 24. The V gene's germline CDR1 is LGHNA and CDR2 YNFKEQ. The CDR3 loop spans 20 amino acids. The CDR3 DNA reads as TGTGCCAGCAGAAGAATTCAAATGACTAGCGCCTCAAGGGTGTCCGGGGAGCTGTTTTTT. This sequence encodes CASRRIQMTSASRVSGELFF.

The chain carries TRBV4-1 and TRBJ2-5; D is unresolved. The CDR3 contains 15 residues. Trimming took 1 base from V and 0 from J, leaving 9 bases between them. Germline V lookup: CDR1 MGHRA, CDR2 YSYEKL. CDR3 bases: TGCGCCAGCAGCCAAGGCCCTACGGACCAAGAGACCCAGTACTTC. Translation gives CASSQGPTDQETQYF.

The chain is built from TRBV7-2 and TRBJ2-1, with TRBD1 matching 8 bases. J was trimmed by 4 bases and V by 6 bases; bases with no gene match: 11. The CDR3 spans 16 residues. Germline-derived CDR1 and CDR2 are SGHTA and FQGNSA. The DNA of the CDR3 is TGTGCCAGCAGACCGACAGGGGCCAAGATTTACAATGAGCAGTTCTTC. Residues: CASRPTGAKIYNEQFF.

The chain has TRBV18 and TRBJ2-1, with 10 bases lining up with TRBD2. V dropped 4 bases and J dropped 2; count of bases not matched to a gene: 2. This CDR3 comprises 15 residues. CDR1 and CDR2 (germline): KGHSH, LQKENI. The CDR3 is CASSLAGGTYNEQFF. For the CDR3, the DNA is TGTGCCAGCTCACTAGCGGGAGGCACCTACAATGAGCAGTTCTTC. Supplemented by reference TRBV18 and TRBJ2-1, the full variable domain reads NAGVMQNPRHLVRRRGQEARLRCSPMKGHSHVYWYRQLPEEGLKFMVYLQKENIIDESGMPKERFSAEFPKEGPSILRIQQVVRGDSAAYFCASSLAGGTYNEQFFGPGTRLTVL.

This CDR3 reads CATSDTGRQETQYF. The DNA of the CDR3 is TGTGCCACCAGTGATACGGGGAGGCAAGAGACCCAGTACTTC. This chain connects TRBV24-1 to TRBJ2-5, with a weak D call TRBD2 (6 bases). The germline V and J ends were trimmed by 3 bases and 2 bases, with 9 bases remaining between them. Germline V gene data show CDR1 as KGHDR and CDR2 as SFDVKD. CDR3 size: 14 residues.

The chain joins TRBV4-1 to TRBJ1-2, with 7 bases that match TRBD1. This CDR3 is built from 15 residues. Trimming cost V 1 base and J 0 bases; bases outside gene matches: 2. Germline assignment: CDR1 MGHRA and CDR2 YSYEKL. In DNA, the CDR3 is TGCGCCAGCAGCCAAGGGCAGGGGGCTAACTATGGCTACACCTTC. It codes for CASSQGQGANYGYTF.

The rearrangement links TRBV29-1 to TRBJ2-3; D uncertain. The length of the CDR3 is 11 residues. In germline, CDR1 is SQVTM, CDR2 ANQGSEA. The V and J ends lost 7 bases and 3 bases respectively, with 8 bases between them. Here the CDR3 reads CSGSYTDTQYF. The CDR3, as DNA: TGCAGCGGTAGTTATACAGATACGCAGTATTTT.